Listed below are T cell receptor beta chains from one sample, sequenced in a study of vaccination effects on CD4 cells after COVID-19. The protocol was immunoSEQ multiplex PCR, while the TCRdb copy is restricted to in-frame clones and leaves out a portion. The table records about 73,000 clones, 73% of them present only once. These receptors' targets are unknown. Source: CD4+ T cells from PBMCs cultured without peptide, taken after COVID-19 vaccination. Receptors originate from a human donor who received a COVID-19 vaccine. CDR3s include the opening cysteine and the closing phenylalanine or tryptophan. Fields, in order: clone size, D gene, V gene, J gene, CDR3 protein, CDR3 DNA. D genes are given only for firm matches. Clone size is shown for a subset of rows, as once, few, many or a class of expanded clone.

NA	NA	TRBV5-1	TRBJ2-1	CASSLVNFAVEEQFF	TGCGCCAGCAGCTTGGTGAACTTCGCGGTCGAGGAGCAGTTCTTC
NA	NA	TRBV10-1	TRBJ2-3	CASSDFSSAGTLRVVDTQYF	TGCGCCAGCAGTGACTTTTCATCGGCAGGGACTCTGCGGGTGGTAGATACGCAGTATTTT
NA	TRBD1	TRBV28	TRBJ1-1	CASSFPGRGPRTEAFF	TGTGCCAGCAGTTTCCCCGGCAGGGGGCCAAGGACTGAAGCTTTCTTT
NA	NA	TRBV5-6	TRBJ1-1	CASSLLQTDLSEAFF	TGTGCCAGCAGCTTACTCCAGACAGACCTATCTGAAGCTTTCTTT
NA	NA	TRBV5-8	TRBJ2-2	CASSLALGAQHTGELFF	TGTGCCAGCAGCTTGGCCCTAGGGGCGCAACACACCGGGGAGCTGTTTTTT
few	NA	TRBV6-2/TRBV6-3	TRBJ1-5	CASSFDSTQPQHF	TGTGCCAGCAGTTTTGACAGTACGCAGCCCCAGCATTTT
NA	TRBD1	TRBV5-3	TRBJ2-5	CARSVGRSRDSQETQYF	TGTGCCAGAAGCGTAGGTAGATCTAGGGACAGTCAAGAAACCCAGTACTTC
NA	NA	TRBV19	TRBJ1-5	CASSSGGLGNQPQHF	TGTGCCAGTAGTTCGGGGGGCTTAGGCAATCAGCCCCAGCATTTT
NA	NA	TRBV12-5	TRBJ2-2	CASGLVPDGNSRAGELFF	TGTGCTAGTGGTTTGGTACCGGACGGGAACAGTAGGGCCGGGGAGCTGTTTTTT
NA	NA	TRBV6-6	TRBJ1-6	CASSQGRSPLHF	TGTGCCAGCTCACAGGGACGGTCACCCCTCCACTTT
few	NA	TRBV28	TRBJ1-2	CASSVLQANYGYTF	TGTGCCAGCAGTGTCCTCCAGGCGAACTATGGCTACACCTTC
NA	NA	TRBV18	TRBJ2-2	CASSRRQNTGELFF	TGTGCCAGCTCACGACGACAGAACACCGGGGAGCTGTTTTTT
NA	NA	TRBV14	TRBJ2-2	CASSQAGAARELFF	TGTGCCAGCAGCCAAGCAGGGGCGGCCCGGGAGCTGTTTTTT
NA	TRBD2	TRBV29-1	TRBJ2-1	CSVASGNEQFF	TGCAGCGTTGCTAGCGGCAATGAGCAGTTCTTC
NA	NA	TRBV5-8	TRBJ1-3	CASSLVAGAFSGNTIYF	TGTGCCAGCAGCTTGGTGGCAGGGGCTTTCTCTGGAAACACCATATATTTT
NA	NA	TRBV7-3	TRBJ2-3	CASSLQGRDTDTQYF	TGTGCCAGCAGCCTGCAAGGACGGGACACAGATACGCAGTATTTT
NA	NA	TRBV7-2	TRBJ1-3	CASSSKQGWVHTIYF	TGTGCCAGCAGCTCAAAGCAGGGTTGGGTACACACCATATATTTT
NA	NA	TRBV7-2	TRBJ2-5	CASSTKAGGDRVWETQYF	TGTGCCAGCAGCACTAAGGCGGGGGGGGACAGGGTTTGGGAGACCCAGTACTTC
once	NA	TRBV19	TRBJ1-2	CASRRDGIYGYTF	TGTGCCTCCCGCCGGGACGGAATCTATGGCTACACCTTC
few	NA	TRBV6-6	TRBJ1-2	CASSYGGYGYTF	TGTGCCAGCAGTTATGGGGGCTATGGCTACACCTTC
NA	NA	TRBV3-1/TRBV3-2	TRBJ1-6	CASSVQGDSPLHF	TGTGCCAGCAGCGTCCAAGGGGATTCACCCCTCCACTTT
few	NA	TRBV29-1	TRBJ1-2	CSVEAAGYGYTF	TGCAGCGTTGAGGCCGCGGGCTATGGCTACACCTTC
few	NA	TRBV19	TRBJ2-4	CASSTRTGSGNIQYF	TGTGCCAGTAGTACCAGAACAGGGTCGGGGAACATTCAGTACTTC
NA	TRBD1	TRBV19	TRBJ1-2	CASQKVGTANYGYTF	TGTGCCAGTCAAAAAGTCGGGACAGCAAACTATGGCTACACCTTC
NA	NA	TRBV24-1	TRBJ2-2	CATSDLTGNTGELFF	TGTGCCACCAGTGATCTCACAGGGAACACCGGGGAGCTGTTTTTT
few	NA	TRBV6-4	TRBJ1-2	CASSDSRVASGGYTF	TGTGCCAGCAGTGACTCCCGGGTTGCATCGGGAGGCTACACCTTC
NA	NA	TRBV3-1/TRBV3-2	TRBJ1-1	CASSPTSGNTEAFF	TGTGCCAGCAGCCCAACCTCAGGGAACACTGAAGCTTTCTTT
NA	NA	TRBV10-3	TRBJ2-3	CAISESTDTQYF	TGTGCCATCAGTGAGTCGACAGATACGCAGTATTTT
NA	NA	TRBV7-9	TRBJ1-2	CASSLVESATF	TGTGCCAGCAGCTTAGTAGAGTCGGCCACCTTC
NA	NA	TRBV10-3	TRBJ2-3	CAISDGGKPDTQYF	TGTGCCATCAGTGACGGCGGAAAGCCAGATACGCAGTATTTT
once	NA	TRBV5-4	TRBJ2-2	CASSLVNTGELFF	TGTGCCAGCAGCTTGGTCAACACCGGGGAGCTGTTTTTT
NA	NA	TRBV6-4	TRBJ1-6	CASSEGGGSPLHF	TGTGCCAGCAGTGAGGGTGGGGGCTCACCCCTCCACTTT
NA	TRBD1	TRBV7-2	TRBJ1-6	CASSLGTGVNSPLHF	TGTGCCAGCAGCTTGGGGACAGGGGTTAATTCACCCCTCCACTTT
NA	TRBD1	TRBV7-9	TRBJ2-4	CASSLAETGGGIQYF	TGTGCCAGCAGCTTAGCGGAGACAGGGGGGGGCATTCAGTACTTC
NA	NA	TRBV4-1	TRBJ2-3	CASSQTRMTTSTDTQYF	TGCGCCAGCAGCCAAACCCGGATGACAACTAGCACAGATACGCAGTATTTT
NA	NA	TRBV6-5	TRBJ1-2	CASNSAANYGYTF	TGTGCCAGCAACTCAGCGGCGAACTATGGCTACACCTTC
few	TRBD1	TRBV12-3/TRBV12-4	TRBJ2-5	CASSLRGRETQYF	TGTGCCAGCAGCCTCAGGGGGCGGGAGACCCAGTACTTC